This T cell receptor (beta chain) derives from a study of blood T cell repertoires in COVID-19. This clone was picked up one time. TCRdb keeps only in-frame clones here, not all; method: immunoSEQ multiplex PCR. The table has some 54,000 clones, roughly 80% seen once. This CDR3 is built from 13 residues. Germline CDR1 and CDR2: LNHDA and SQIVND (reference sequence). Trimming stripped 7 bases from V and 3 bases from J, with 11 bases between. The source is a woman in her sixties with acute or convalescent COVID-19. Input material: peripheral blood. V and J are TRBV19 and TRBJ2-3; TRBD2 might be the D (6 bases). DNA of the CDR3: TGTGCCAGTAAGGCCCGGGGGACAGATACGCAGTATTTT. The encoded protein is CASKARGTDTQYF.